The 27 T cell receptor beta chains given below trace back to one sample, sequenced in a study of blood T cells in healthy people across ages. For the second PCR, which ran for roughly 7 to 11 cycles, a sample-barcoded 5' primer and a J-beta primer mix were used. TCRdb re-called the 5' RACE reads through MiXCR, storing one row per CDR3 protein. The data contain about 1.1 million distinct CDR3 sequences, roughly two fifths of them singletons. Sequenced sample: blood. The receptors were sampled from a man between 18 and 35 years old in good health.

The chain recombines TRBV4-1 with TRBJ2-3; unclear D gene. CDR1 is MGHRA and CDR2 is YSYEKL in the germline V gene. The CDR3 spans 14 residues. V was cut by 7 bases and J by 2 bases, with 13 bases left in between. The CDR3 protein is CASTEAAHTDTQYF. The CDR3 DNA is TGCGCCAGCACTGAGGCAGCTCACACAGATACGCAGTATTTT.

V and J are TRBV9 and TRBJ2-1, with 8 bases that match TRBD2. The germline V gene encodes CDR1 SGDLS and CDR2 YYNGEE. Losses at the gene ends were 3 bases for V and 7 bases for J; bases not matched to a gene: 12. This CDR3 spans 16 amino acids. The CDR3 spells CASSAVAGIRGNEQFF. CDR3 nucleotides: TGTGCCAGCAGCGCGGTAGCGGGGATCAGGGGAAATGAGCAGTTCTTC.

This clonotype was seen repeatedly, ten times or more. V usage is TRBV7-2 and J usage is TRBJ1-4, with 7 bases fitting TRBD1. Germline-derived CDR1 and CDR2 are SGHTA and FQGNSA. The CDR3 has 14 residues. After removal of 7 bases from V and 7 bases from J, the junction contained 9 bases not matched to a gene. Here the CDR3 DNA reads TGTGCCAGCACCCTCCCCAACAGGGGTGAAAAACTGTTTTTT. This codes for CASTLPNRGEKLFF.

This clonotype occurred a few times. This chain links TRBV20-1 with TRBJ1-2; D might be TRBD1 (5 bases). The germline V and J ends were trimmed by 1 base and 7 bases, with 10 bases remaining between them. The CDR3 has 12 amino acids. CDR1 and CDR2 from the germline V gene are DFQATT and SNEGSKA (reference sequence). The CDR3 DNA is TGCAGTGCTAGAGGCAGGGAGAGTGGCTACACCTTC. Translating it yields CSARGRESGYTF.

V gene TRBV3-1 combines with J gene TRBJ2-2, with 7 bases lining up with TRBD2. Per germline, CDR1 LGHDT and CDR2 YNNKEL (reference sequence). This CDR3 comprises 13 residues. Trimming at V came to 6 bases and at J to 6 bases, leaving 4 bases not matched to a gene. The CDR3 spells CASRGTKSGELFF. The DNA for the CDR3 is TGTGCCAGCAGAGGGACTAAATCCGGGGAGCTGTTTTTT.

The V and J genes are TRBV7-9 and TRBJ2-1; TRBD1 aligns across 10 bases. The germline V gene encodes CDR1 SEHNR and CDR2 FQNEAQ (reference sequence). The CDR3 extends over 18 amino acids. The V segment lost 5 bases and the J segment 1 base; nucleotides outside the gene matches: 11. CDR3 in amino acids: CASSRYFGQGESYNEQFF. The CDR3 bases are TGTGCCAGCAGCCGATATTTTGGACAGGGGGAGTCCTACAATGAGCAGTTCTTC.

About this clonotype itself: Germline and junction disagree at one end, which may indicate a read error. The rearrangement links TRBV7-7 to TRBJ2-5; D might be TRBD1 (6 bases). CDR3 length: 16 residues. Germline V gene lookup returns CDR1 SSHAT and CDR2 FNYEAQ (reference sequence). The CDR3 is CASSLAGQGKRETQYF. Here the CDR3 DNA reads TGTGCTAGCAGCTTAGCAGGGCAGGGGAAACGGGAGACCCAGTACTTC. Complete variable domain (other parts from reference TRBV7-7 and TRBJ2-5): GAGVSQSPRYKVTKRGQDVTLRCDPISSHATLYWYQQALGQGPEFLTYFNYEAQPDKSGLPSDRFSAERPEGSISTLTIQRTEQRDSAMYRCASSLAGQGKRETQYFGPGTRLLVL.

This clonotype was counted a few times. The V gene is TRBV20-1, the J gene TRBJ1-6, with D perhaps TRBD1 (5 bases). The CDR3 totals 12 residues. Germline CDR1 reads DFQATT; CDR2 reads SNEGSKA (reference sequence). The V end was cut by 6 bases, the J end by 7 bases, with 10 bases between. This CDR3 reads CSARAGNSPLHF. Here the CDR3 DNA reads TGCAGTGCCAGGGCTGGGAATTCACCCCTCCACTTT.

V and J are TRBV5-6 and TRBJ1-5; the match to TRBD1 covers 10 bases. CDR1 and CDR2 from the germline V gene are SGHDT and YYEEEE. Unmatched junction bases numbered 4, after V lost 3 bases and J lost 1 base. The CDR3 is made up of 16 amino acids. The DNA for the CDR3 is TGTGCCAGCAGCTCGGACAGGGGGAAGAGCAATCAGCCCCAGCATTTT. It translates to CASSSDRGKSNQPQHF. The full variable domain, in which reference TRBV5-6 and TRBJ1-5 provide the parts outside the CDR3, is DAGVTQSPTHLIKTRGQQVTLRCSPKSGHDTVSWYQQALGQGPQFIFQYYEEEERQRGNFPDRFSGHQFPNYSSELNVNALLLGDSALYLCASSSDRGKSNQPQHFGDGTRLSIL.

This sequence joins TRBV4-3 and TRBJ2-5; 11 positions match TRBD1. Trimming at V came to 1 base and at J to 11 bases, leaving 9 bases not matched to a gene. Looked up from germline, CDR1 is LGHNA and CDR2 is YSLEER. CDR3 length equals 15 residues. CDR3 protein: CASSQVDRGLDEQYF. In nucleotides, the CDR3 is TGCGCCAGCAGCCAAGTGGACAGGGGGCTTGATGAGCAGTACTTC.

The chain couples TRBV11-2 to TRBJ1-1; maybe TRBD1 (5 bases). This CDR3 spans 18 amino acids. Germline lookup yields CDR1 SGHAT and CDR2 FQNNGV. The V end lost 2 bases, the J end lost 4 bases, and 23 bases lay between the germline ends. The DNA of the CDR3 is TGTGCCAGCAGCTTAAGAAATAAAGCCGGGACGCCGGGCACTGAAGCTTTCTTT. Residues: CASSLRNKAGTPGTEAFF. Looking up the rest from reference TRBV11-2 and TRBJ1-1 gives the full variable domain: EAGVAQSPRYKIIEKRQSVAFWCNPISGHATLYWYQQILGQGPKLLIQFQNNGVVDDSQLPKDRFSAERLKGVDSTLKIQPAKLEDSAVYLCASSLRNKAGTPGTEAFFGQGTRLTVV.

CDR3 amino acids: CASSLAGEGEKLFF. The CDR3 nucleotides read TGTGCCAGCAGTTTGGCAGGGGAGGGTGAAAAACTGTTTTTT. The rearrangement joins TRBV28 to TRBJ1-4, with a weak D call TRBD1 (6 bases). V lost 3 bases to trimming and J lost 7 bases, with 12 bases between them. Germline CDR1 and CDR2: MDHEN and SYDVKM. The CDR3 length is 14 residues. The entire variable domain, with the rest obtained from reference TRBV28 and TRBJ1-4, is as follows: DVKVTQSSRYLVKRTGEKVFLECVQDMDHENMFWYRQDPGLGLRLIYFSYDVKMKEKGDIPEGYSVSREKKERFSLILESASTNQTSMYLCASSLAGEGEKLFFGSGTQLSVL.

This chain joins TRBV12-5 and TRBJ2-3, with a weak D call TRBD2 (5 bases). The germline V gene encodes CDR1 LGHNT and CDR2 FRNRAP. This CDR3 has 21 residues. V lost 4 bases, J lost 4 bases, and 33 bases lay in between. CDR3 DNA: TGTGCTAGTGGTTGCCTCGGGCAAGGAATCCTTCGGGGAACCCACGCAGATACGCAGTATTTT. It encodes CASGCLGQGILRGTHADTQYF.

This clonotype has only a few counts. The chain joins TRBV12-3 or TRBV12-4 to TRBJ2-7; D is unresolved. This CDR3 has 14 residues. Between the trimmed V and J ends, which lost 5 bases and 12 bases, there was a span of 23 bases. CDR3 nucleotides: TGTGCCAGCAGTACGTGGGTTGGTGTGAAAGGATGGTACTTC. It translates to CASSTWVGVKGWYF.

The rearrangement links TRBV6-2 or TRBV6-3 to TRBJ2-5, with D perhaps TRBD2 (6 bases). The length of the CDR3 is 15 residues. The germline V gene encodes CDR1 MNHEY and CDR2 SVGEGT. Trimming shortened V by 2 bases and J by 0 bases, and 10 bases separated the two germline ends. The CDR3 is CASSYVGGDQETQYF. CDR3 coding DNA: TGTGCCAGCAGTTACGTAGGCGGGGACCAAGAGACCCAGTACTTC.

The CDR3 coding sequence is TGTGCCACCTGGAGCGGACAGGGGGCCACGAACACCGGGGAGCTGTTTTTT. Amino acid sequence: CATWSGQGATNTGELFF. This rearrangement joins TRBV7-9 to TRBJ2-2, with 11 positions matching TRBD1. J gave up 0 bases and V 10 bases, and 10 bases lay outside the gene matches. The CDR3 loop spans 17 amino acids. The germline V gene has CDR1 SEHNR and CDR2 FQNEAQ (reference sequence).

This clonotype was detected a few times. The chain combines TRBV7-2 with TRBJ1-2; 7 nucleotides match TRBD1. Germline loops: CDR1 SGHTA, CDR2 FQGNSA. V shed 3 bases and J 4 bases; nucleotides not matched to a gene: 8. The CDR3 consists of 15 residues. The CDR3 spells CASSLELGGAYGYTF. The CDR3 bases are TGTGCCAGCAGCTTGGAATTAGGGGGCGCCTATGGCTACACCTTC.

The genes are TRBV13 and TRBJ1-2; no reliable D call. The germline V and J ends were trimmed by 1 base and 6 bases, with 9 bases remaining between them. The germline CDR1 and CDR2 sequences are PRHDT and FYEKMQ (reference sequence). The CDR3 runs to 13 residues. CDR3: CASSLALPDGYTF. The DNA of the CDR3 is TGTGCCAGCAGCTTAGCCCTCCCTGATGGCTACACCTTC.

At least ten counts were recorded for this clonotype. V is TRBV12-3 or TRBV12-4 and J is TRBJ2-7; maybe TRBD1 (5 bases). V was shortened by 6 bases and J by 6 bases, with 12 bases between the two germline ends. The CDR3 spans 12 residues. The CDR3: CASRRGLSEQYF. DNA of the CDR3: TGTGCCAGCAGAAGGGGCTTATCCGAGCAGTACTTC.

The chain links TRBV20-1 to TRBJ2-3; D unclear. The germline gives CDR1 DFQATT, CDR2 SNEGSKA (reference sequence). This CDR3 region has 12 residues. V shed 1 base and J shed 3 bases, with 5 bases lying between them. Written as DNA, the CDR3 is TGCAGTGCTAGAGTTCCGACAGATACGCAGTATTTT. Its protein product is CSARVPTDTQYF.

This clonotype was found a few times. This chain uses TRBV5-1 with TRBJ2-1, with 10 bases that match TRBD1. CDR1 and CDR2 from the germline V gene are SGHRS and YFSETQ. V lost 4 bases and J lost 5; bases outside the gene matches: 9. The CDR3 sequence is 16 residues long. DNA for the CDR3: TGCGCCAGCAGCCATTCCGGGACAGGGGTGGACAATGAGCAGTTCTTC. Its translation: CASSHSGTGVDNEQFF.

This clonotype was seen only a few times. CDR3 region: CASSLGSGLDTQYF. DNA for the CDR3: TGCGCCAGCAGCTTGGGGTCGGGACTAGATACGCAGTATTTT. The genes are TRBV5-1 and TRBJ2-3; TRBD2 is a possible D gene (6 bases). Looked up from germline, CDR1 is SGHRS and CDR2 is YFSETQ. V lost 0 bases and J 5 bases, leaving 10 bases between the germline ends. The CDR3 is 14 residues long.

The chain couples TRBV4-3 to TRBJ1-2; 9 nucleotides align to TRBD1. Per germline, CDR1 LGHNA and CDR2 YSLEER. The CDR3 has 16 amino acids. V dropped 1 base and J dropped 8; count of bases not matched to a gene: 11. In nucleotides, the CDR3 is TGCGCCAGCAGCCAAGTCTCGGATGGACAGGGGATGGGCTACACCTTC. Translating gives CASSQVSDGQGMGYTF.

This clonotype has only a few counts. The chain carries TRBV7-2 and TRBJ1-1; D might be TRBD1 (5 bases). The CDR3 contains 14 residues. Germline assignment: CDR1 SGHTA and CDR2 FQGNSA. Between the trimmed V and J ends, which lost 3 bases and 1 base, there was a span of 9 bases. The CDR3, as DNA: TGTGCCAGCAGCTTCCCGACAGCGAACACTGAAGCTTTCTTT. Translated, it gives CASSFPTANTEAFF.

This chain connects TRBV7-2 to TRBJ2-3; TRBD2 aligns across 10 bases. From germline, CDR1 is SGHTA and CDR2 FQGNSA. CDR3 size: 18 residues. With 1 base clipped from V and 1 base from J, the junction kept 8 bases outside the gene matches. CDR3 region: CASSLVPPTSGGTDTQYF. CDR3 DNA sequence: TGTGCCAGCAGCTTAGTTCCCCCTACTAGCGGGGGCACAGATACGCAGTATTTT.

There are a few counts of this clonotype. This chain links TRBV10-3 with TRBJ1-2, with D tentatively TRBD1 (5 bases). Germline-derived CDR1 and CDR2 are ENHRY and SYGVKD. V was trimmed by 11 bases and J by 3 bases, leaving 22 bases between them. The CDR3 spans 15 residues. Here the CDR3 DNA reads TGTGCCGCCTATGACGGAGGTGGGGGATACTATGGCTACACCTTC. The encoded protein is CAAYDGGGGYYGYTF.

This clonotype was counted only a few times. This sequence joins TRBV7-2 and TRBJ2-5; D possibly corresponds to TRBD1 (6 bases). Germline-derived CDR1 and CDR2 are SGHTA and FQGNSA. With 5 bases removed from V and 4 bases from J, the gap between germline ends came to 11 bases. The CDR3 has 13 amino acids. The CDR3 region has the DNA TGTGCCAGCAGCAATCAGGGGTCAGAGACCCAGTACTTC. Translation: CASSNQGSETQYF.